The present T cell receptor beta chain was sequenced within a study of OX40 agonist ivuxolimab in advanced cancers. Study-level information: The treatment was a fully human IgG2 OX40 agonist, ivuxolimab. Around 40% of patients had received prior checkpoint inhibitor therapy. Partial responses occurred in three patients (one hepatocellular carcinoma, two cutaneous melanoma). Study-level points and caveats: Expanded clones belonging to CD8+ T cells outnumbered, on average, those of CD4+.

Note on this clone: Its specificity is unknown.

The CDR3 contains 11 residues. Germline-derived CDR1 and CDR2 are ENHRY and SYGVKD. V was trimmed by 11 bases and J by 4 bases, leaving 12 bases between them. Only in-frame clones appear in the TCRdb table, and some are missing; sequencing was by immunoSEQ multiplex PCR. The sample holds approximately 57,000 clones, 75% to 90% seen once. This TCR was recovered from an adult with an advanced solid tumor such as melanoma, head and neck, liver or kidney cancer. The chain links TRBV10-3 to TRBJ2-7; a possible D gene is TRBD2 (5 bases). Sequencing was performed on CD4+ or CD8+ T cells sorted from blood, taken in a trial of the OX40 agonist ivuxolimab. The CDR3 here is CAVRGLYEQYF. As DNA, the CDR3 is TGTGCCGTACGGGGATTATACGAGCAGTACTTC.